The 4 T cell receptor beta chains listed next were all sequenced from one sample in a study of T cell clonality in common variable immunodeficiency. The repertoire was sequenced with immunoSEQ multiplex PCR; TCRdb's copy has only in-frame clones and lacks some. Observed are about 29,000 clones, no singletons, with the top ten taking roughly 4.5%. Sequences were obtained from peripheral blood mononuclear cells. These receptors were collected from a person between 18 and 69 years old in good health.

This clone appeared many times. The CDR3 extends 3 residues past the end of the read, so its final part is completed from the germline J gene. The chain is built from TRBV4-1 and TRBJ2-3; TRBD2 matches 8 bases. CDR3 length: 16 residues. J gave up 2 bases and V 4 bases, and 8 bases lay outside the gene matches. Germline V gives CDR1 MGHRA, CDR2 YSYEKL. The sequenced part of the CDR3 DNA is TGCGCCAGCAGCCTAAACCCGGGACTAGACACAGATACG. Translated, it gives CASSLNPGLDTDT. From start to end, the CDR3 is CASSLNPGLDTDTQYF.

In this sample, this clone turned up many times. The CDR3 end is not reached by the read, which stops 3 residues before it; the germline J gene fills it in. This chain links TRBV14 with TRBJ2-1; 13 bases align to TRBD2. Germline loops: CDR1 SGHDN, CDR2 FVKESK. V shed 4 bases and J 0 bases; nucleotides not matched to a gene: 6. The CDR3 has 18 residues. The DNA read from the CDR3 is TGTGCCAGCAGCCTACTAGCGGGAGGGTCCAGCTCCTACAATGAG. Translated, it gives CASSLLAGGSSSYNE. The full CDR3 is CASSLLAGGSSSYNEQFF.

This clone has a count of ten or more. With the read ending 3 residues before the CDR3 end, the germline J gene is used to fill in that end. J is TRBJ1-5 and V is TRBV10-3; 10 nucleotides line up with TRBD1. The CDR3 sequence is 15 residues long. After removal of 6 bases from V and 2 bases from J, the junction contained 4 bases not matched to a gene. Germline V gene data show CDR1 as ENHRY and CDR2 as SYGVKD. CDR3 region: CAISRGTGGNQPQHF. The DNA read from the CDR3 is TGTGCCATCAGCCGAGGGACAGGGGGCAATCAGCCC.

This clone was seen at least ten times. From the germline J gene comes the end of the CDR3, since the read stops 3 residues before it. The rearrangement links TRBV18 to TRBJ2-3; D not resolved. This CDR3 spans 15 amino acids. Germline V CDR1 and CDR2: KGHSH, LQKENI. The V gene lost 0 bases and the J gene lost 5 bases, with 12 bases spanning the gap. The CDR3 is CASSPPSLARDTQYF. The sequenced part of the CDR3 DNA is TGTGCCAGCTCACCACCGAGCTTAGCCAGAGATACG.